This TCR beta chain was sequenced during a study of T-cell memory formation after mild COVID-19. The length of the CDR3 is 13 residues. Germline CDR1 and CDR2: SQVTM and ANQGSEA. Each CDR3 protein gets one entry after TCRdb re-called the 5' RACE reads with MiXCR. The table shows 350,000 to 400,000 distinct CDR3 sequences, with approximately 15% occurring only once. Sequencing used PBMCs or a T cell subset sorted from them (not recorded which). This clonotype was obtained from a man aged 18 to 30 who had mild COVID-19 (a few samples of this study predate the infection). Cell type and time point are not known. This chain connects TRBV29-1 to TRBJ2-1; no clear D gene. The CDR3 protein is CSGLGLDTNEQFF. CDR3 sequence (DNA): TGCAGTGGTCTCGGTTTGGATACAAATGAGCAGTTCTTC.